The 7 T cell receptor beta chains in this list originate from one sample, sequenced in a study of OX40 agonist ivuxolimab in advanced cancers. Profiling relied on immunoSEQ multiplex PCR, and the TCRdb table lists in-frame clones only, not all of them. The sample includes approximately 74,000 clones, around nine tenths of them seen just once. Sample: CD4+ or CD8+ T cells sorted from blood, taken in a trial of the OX40 agonist ivuxolimab. The receptors derive from an adult with an advanced solid tumor such as melanoma, head and neck, liver or kidney cancer.

This clone appeared once. J is TRBJ2-3 and V is TRBV29-1; D ambiguous. CDR1 SQVTM and CDR2 ANQGSEA come from the germline V gene. The CDR3 has 14 amino acids. Trimming took 5 bases from V and 0 from J, leaving 12 bases between them. The CDR3 loop is CSVLQAHSTDTQYF. The CDR3 DNA sequence: TGCAGCGTTCTCCAGGCACATAGCACAGATACGCAGTATTTT.

The J gene is TRBJ1-1, the V gene TRBV25-1, with 7 bases aligning to TRBD1. CDR1 and CDR2 (germline): MGHDK, SYGVNS. CDR3 length equals 15 residues. Trimming took 3 bases from V and 5 from J; bases not matched to a gene: 9. CDR3 sequence reads: CASSDQEGARTEAFF. DNA of the CDR3: TGTGCCAGCAGTGACCAAGAGGGGGCGCGGACTGAAGCTTTCTTT.

The CDR3 region has the DNA TGTGCCAGCAGCCCCAAGACAGGGCGTCTAAGCTACACCTTC. This encodes CASSPKTGRLSYTF. The chain has TRBV9 and TRBJ1-2, with TRBD1 matching over 7 bases. Germline-derived CDR1 and CDR2 are SGDLS and YYNGEE. Trimming at V came to 4 bases and at J to 9 bases, leaving 12 bases not matched to a gene. The CDR3 sequence is 14 residues long. Using reference TRBV9 and TRBJ1-2 for the parts outside the CDR3, the full variable domain is DSGVTQTPKHLITATGQRVTLRCSPRSGDLSVYWYQQSLDQGLQFLIQYYNGEERAKGNILERFSAQQFPDLHSELNLSSLELGDSALYFCASSPKTGRLSYTFGSGTRLTVV.

V gene TRBV7-9 combines with J gene TRBJ2-5; 7 nucleotides agree with TRBD2. From germline, CDR1 is SEHNR and CDR2 FQNEAQ (reference sequence). V gave up 5 bases and J gave up 2 bases; unmatched junction bases: 11. The CDR3 contains 16 residues. The CDR3 here is CASSHGTTYIQETQYF. In DNA form, the CDR3 reads TGTGCCAGCAGCCACGGGACTACCTACATACAAGAGACCCAGTACTTC.

The gene calls are TRBV4-3 and TRBJ1-4, with 11 bases lining up with TRBD1. The V segment lost 1 base and the J segment 8 bases; nucleotides outside the gene matches: 12. The CDR3 runs to 18 residues. Germline V gene sequence: CDR1 LGHNA, CDR2 YSLEER. CDR3 sequence: CASSQAGWTGGRVEKLFF. CDR3 nucleotide sequence: TGCGCCAGCAGCCAAGCCGGTTGGACAGGGGGCAGAGTAGAAAAACTGTTTTTT.

The genes are TRBV27 and TRBJ2-2; D is undetermined. The CDR3 sequence is 15 residues long. Trimming left V 2 bases short and J 5 bases short, with 12 bases between. CDR1 and CDR2 (germline): MNHEY, SMNVEV (reference sequence). As DNA, the CDR3 is TGTGCCAGCAGTTTACACAATAAAGGGACCGGGGAGCTGTTTTTT. Amino acids: CASSLHNKGTGELFF.

The chain carries TRBV9 and TRBJ2-7, with no clear D. The V gene's germline CDR1 is SGDLS and CDR2 YYNGEE. V shed 2 bases and J shed 2 bases, with 8 bases lying between them. CDR3 length: 13 residues. The CDR3 protein is CASSVDGTYEQYF. CDR3 sequence (DNA): TGTGCCAGCAGCGTGGACGGTACCTACGAGCAGTACTTC.